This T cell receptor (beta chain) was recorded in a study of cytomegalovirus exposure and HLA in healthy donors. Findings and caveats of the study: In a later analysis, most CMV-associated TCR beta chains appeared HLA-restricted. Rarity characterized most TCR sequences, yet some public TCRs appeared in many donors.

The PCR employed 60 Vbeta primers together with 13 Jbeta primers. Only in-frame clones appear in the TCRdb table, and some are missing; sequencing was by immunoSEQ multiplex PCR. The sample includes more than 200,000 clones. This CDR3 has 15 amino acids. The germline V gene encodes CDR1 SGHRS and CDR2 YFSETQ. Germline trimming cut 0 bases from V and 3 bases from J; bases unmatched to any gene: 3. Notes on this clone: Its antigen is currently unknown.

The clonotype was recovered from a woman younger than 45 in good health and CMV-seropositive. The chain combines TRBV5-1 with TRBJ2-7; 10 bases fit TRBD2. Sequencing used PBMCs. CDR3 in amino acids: CASSLAASGGYEQYF. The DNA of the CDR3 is TGCGCCAGCAGCTTGGCGGCTAGCGGGGGCTACGAGCAGTACTTC. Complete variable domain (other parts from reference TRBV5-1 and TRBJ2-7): KAGVTQTPRYLIKTRGQQVTLSCSPISGHRSVSWYQQTPGQGLQFLFEYFSETQRNKGNFPGRFSGRQFSNSRSEMNVSTLELGDSALYLCASSLAASGGYEQYFGPGTRLTVT.